One and the same sample provided the 17 T cell receptor beta chains below, sequenced in a study of blood T cells in healthy people across ages. Next came a second PCR, run for roughly 6 to 11 cycles, which used a sample-barcoded 5' primer along with a J-beta primer mix. MiXCR was run by TCRdb on the 5' RACE reads, yielding one entry per CDR3 protein. Counted here are around 1,800,000 distinct CDR3 sequences, around 42% occurring once; the ten biggest clones make up 23%. Material: blood. These receptors came from a human donor in good health.

V and J are TRBV3-1 and TRBJ2-7, with 10 bases fitting TRBD1. The junction had 10 bases not matched to a gene; V was cut back by 1 base and J by 7 bases. The CDR3 runs 16 residues. CDR1 and CDR2 (germline): LGHDT, YNNKEL (reference sequence). CDR3 coding DNA: TGTGCCAGCAGCCAAGTGGGGACAGGGGACTCGAGGGAGCAGTACTTC. Its translation is CASSQVGTGDSREQYF.

This clonotype was recorded a few times. The CDR3 sequence is CASSPLLSYRASEGHGYTF. CDR3 bases: TGTGCCAGCAGTCCTTTGCTTAGCTACAGGGCGTCAGAAGGGCATGGCTACACCTTC. This chain links TRBV12-3 or TRBV12-4 with TRBJ1-2; a possible D gene is TRBD1 (6 bases). This CDR3 comprises 19 residues. Trimming removed 5 bases at V and 6 bases at J, with 31 bases between.

The V and J genes are TRBV10-3 and TRBJ2-1; no reliable D call. Deletions cut 3 bases from V and 13 bases from J, with 13 bases between. Germline V gene data show CDR1 as ENHRY and CDR2 as SYGVKD. This CDR3 region has 12 residues. CDR3 bases: TGTGCCATCAGTGATTTCCAAGAGACCCAGTTCTTC. Its protein product is CAISDFQETQFF.

This clonotype showed up many times. A junction end diverges from the germline sequence, so it may reflect a read error. This chain joins TRBV5-1 and TRBJ2-5; D call uncertain. Germline V gene data show CDR1 as SGHRS and CDR2 as YFSETQ. The CDR3 has 13 residues. This CDR3 reads CASSLLLGETQYF. In nucleotides, the CDR3 is TGTGCCAGCAGCTTACTTTTGGGGGAGACCCAGTACTTC.

This clonotype was observed a handful of times. V gene TRBV29-1 combines with J gene TRBJ1-2; 9 nucleotides line up with TRBD1. The CDR3 is made up of 14 amino acids. The germline gives CDR1 SQVTM, CDR2 ANQGSEA. Trimming at V came to 0 bases and at J to 8 bases, leaving 7 bases not matched to a gene. The CDR3 bases are TGCAGCGTTGAAGATCTCGGGACAGGGTACGGCTACACCTTC. Amino acids: CSVEDLGTGYGYTF.

The V gene is TRBV7-9, the J gene TRBJ2-1, with D tentatively TRBD1 or TRBD2 (5 bases each). CDR1 is SEHNR and CDR2 is FQNEAQ in the germline V gene (reference sequence). V was trimmed by 11 bases and J by 8 bases, leaving 13 bases between them. The CDR3 is made up of 11 amino acids. The CDR3 DNA reads as TGTGCCCTAAGGGACCCGCATGAGCAGTTCTTC. It yields the protein CALRDPHEQFF.

The chain links TRBV7-8 to TRBJ2-5; D not resolved. Per germline, CDR1 SGHVS and CDR2 FQNEAQ. The CDR3 runs 14 residues. Trimming left V 2 bases short and J 5 bases short, with 12 bases between. The CDR3 DNA reads TGTGCCAGCAGCTTAAGACCCATCGGCGAGACCCAGTACTTC. Its translation: CASSLRPIGETQYF.

This clonotype was counted between two and nine times. The genes are TRBV7-2 and TRBJ1-6; no definite D call. The CDR3 consists of 17 residues. V was trimmed by 1 base and J by 0 bases, leaving 10 bases between them. The germline V gene has CDR1 SGHTA and CDR2 FQGNSA. The CDR3 bases are TGTGCCAGCAGCTTAGTTGGGCAGAACTCCTATAATTCACCCCTCCACTTT. Translated: CASSLVGQNSYNSPLHF. The whole variable domain, filled in from reference TRBV7-2 and TRBJ1-6, reads GAGVSQSPSNKVTEKGKDVELRCDPISGHTALYWYRQSLGQGLEFLIYFQGNSAPDKSGLPSDRFSAERTGGSVSTLTIQRTQQEDSAVYLCASSLVGQNSYNSPLHFGNGTRLTVT.

The chain carries TRBV29-1 and TRBJ2-3; TRBD2 aligns across 9 bases. The germline CDR1 and CDR2 sequences are SQVTM and ANQGSEA. Trimming at V came to 3 bases and at J to 11 bases, leaving 9 bases not matched to a gene. The CDR3 runs to 13 residues. The CDR3 DNA reads TGCAGCGTTGATGTAGGGGGGACTAGCATGCAGTATTTT. It codes for CSVDVGGTSMQYF.

This chain connects TRBV29-1 to TRBJ2-3, with D maybe TRBD1 (5 bases). The V gene's germline CDR1 is SQVTM and CDR2 ANQGSEA. CDR3 size: 14 residues. Trimming removed 4 bases from V and 3 bases from J, with 14 bases in between. The CDR3 protein is CSVVSQGQTDTQYF. CDR3 bases: TGCAGCGTTGTTTCGCAGGGCCAAACAGATACGCAGTATTTT.

About this clonotype: At one end the junction does not follow the germline gene, possibly because of a read error. The chain recombines TRBV20-1 with TRBJ2-3; D is perhaps TRBD1 or TRBD2 (5 bases each). The CDR3 length is 12 residues. In germline, CDR1 is DFQATT, CDR2 SNEGSKA (reference sequence). CDR3 sequence: CSASSSTGTQYF. CDR3 DNA sequence: TGCAGCGCTAGCTCTAGCACAGGTACGCAGTATTTT.

With respect to this clonotype: A junction end diverges from the germline sequence, so it may reflect a read error. The CDR3 nucleotides read TGTAGTGCCGATAAGCCGGGACCCCGCTCCTACGAGCAGTACTTC. It specifies CSADKPGPRSYEQYF. V and J are TRBV20-1 and TRBJ2-7; D might be TRBD1 or TRBD2, each matching 5 bases. This CDR3 region has 15 residues. Germline loops: CDR1 DFQATT, CDR2 SNEGSKA (reference sequence).

This clonotype came up a few times. The chain uses TRBV7-2 and TRBJ1-2, with D tentatively TRBD1 (6 bases). Germline V CDR1 and CDR2: SGHTA, FQGNSA. V lost 5 bases and J lost 2, with 12 bases in between. The CDR3 runs to 14 residues. The CDR3 region is CASSPHRENYGYTF. The CDR3 region has the DNA TGTGCCAGCAGCCCCCACAGGGAAAACTATGGCTACACCTTC.

This rearrangement joins TRBV6-2 or TRBV6-3 to TRBJ2-4; 7 bases map to TRBD2. V was pared by 5 bases and J by 13 bases, with 17 bases of the junction left unmatched. Germline-derived CDR1 and CDR2 are MNHEY and SVGEGT. The CDR3 has 15 residues. The CDR3 nucleotides read TGTGCCAGCAGTCTCCGGGACTGGGAGGGCAATGAGCAGTACTTC. Translated: CASSLRDWEGNEQYF.

The chain couples TRBV7-2 to TRBJ2-5, with a weak D call TRBD2 (5 bases). The CDR3 has 16 residues. Germline V gene sequence: CDR1 SGHTA, CDR2 FQGNSA. V lost 3 bases to trimming and J lost 2 bases, with 16 bases between them. In DNA, the CDR3 is TGTGCCAGCAGCTTTCTAGGCTCGGGGATACAAGAGACCCAGTACTTC. Amino acid sequence: CASSFLGSGIQETQYF. Based on the CDR3 plus reference TRBV7-2 and TRBJ2-5, the full variable domain is GAGVSQSPSNKVTEKGKDVELRCDPISGHTALYWYRQSLGQGLEFLIYFQGNSAPDKSGLPSDRFSAERTGGSVSTLTIQRTQQEDSAVYLCASSFLGSGIQETQYFGPGTRLLVL.

V and J are TRBV6-5 and TRBJ2-1; 7 bases map to TRBD2. Germline CDR1 reads MNHEY; CDR2 reads SVGAGI. V lost 5 bases to trimming and J lost 8 bases; unmatched junction nucleotides: 6. The CDR3 spans 13 residues. The CDR3 nucleotides are TGTGCCAGCAGTCGGACTAGTACGGATGAGCAGTTCTTC. Encoded protein: CASSRTSTDEQFF.

This clonotype has just a few counts. The V call is TRBV24-1, the J call TRBJ1-4; D not certain. From germline, CDR1 is KGHDR and CDR2 SFDVKD. V was clipped by 4 bases and J by 0 bases, with 8 bases between them. The CDR3 contains 15 residues. The chain's CDR3 is CATSDPSATNEKLFF. In DNA, the CDR3 is TGTGCCACCAGTGACCCAAGTGCAACTAATGAAAAACTGTTTTTT.